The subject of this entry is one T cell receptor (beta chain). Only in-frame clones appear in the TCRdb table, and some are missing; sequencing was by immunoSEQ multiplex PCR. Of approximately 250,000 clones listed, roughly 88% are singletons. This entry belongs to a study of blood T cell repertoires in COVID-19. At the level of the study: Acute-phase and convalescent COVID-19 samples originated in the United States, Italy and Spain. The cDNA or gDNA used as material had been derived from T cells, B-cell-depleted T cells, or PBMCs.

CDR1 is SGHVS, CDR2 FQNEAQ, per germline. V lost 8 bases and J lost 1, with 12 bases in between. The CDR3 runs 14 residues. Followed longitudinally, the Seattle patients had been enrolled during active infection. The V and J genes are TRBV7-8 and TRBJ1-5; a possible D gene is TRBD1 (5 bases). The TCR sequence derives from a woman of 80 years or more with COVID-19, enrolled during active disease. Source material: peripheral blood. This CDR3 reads CASGHGGSNQPQHF. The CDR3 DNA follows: TGTGCCAGCGGCCACGGGGGGAGCAATCAGCCCCAGCATTTT.